The 11 T cell receptor beta chains presented below share a single source sample, sequenced in a study of shared clonotypes between healthy human individuals (dated by TCRdb to 2018 to 2021). Library method: the immunoSEQ multiplex PCR assay. The source is immuneACCESS, and TCRdb retained only in-frame sequences with V and J called. Part of the clones is not carried over; for the studies checked, unresolved V genes explain less than half of this, and the remainder is unexplained. The sample profile shows over 2 million clones; about 94% of them were found once. 0.85% to 1.2% of the sample is taken by the ten largest. CD8 naive samples consisted of CD45RO-negative cells that were positively selected for CCR7, yielding a CD45RA+CCR7+ population without TemRA cells. The sample consisted of naive CD8+ T cells sorted from blood. Taken with the paper, the label for cell subset or site translates to: CD45RA+CCR7+. The origin of the receptors is a man in his late teens or twenties in good health.

The chain employs TRBV6-5 and TRBJ2-3; no definite D call. The V end lost 7 bases, the J end lost 4 bases, and 12 bases lay between the germline ends. Germline lookup yields CDR1 MNHEY and CDR2 SVGAGI. The CDR3 consists of 13 residues. The CDR3 is CASTGRLPDTQYF. The DNA of the CDR3 is TGTGCCAGCACTGGCCGTCTACCAGATACGCAGTATTTT.

This chain uses TRBV4-3 with TRBJ1-2; maybe TRBD1 (5 bases). The V gene's germline CDR1 is LGHNA and CDR2 YSLEER. The V end lost 2 bases, the J end lost 4 bases, and 14 bases lay between the germline ends. The CDR3 sequence is 15 residues long. DNA of the CDR3: TGCGCCAGCAGCCAAACCCGGGGCGGCCTCTATGGCTACACCTTC. This translates into CASSQTRGGLYGYTF.

The genes are TRBV19 and TRBJ1-6, with TRBD1 matching over 7 bases. V gave up 1 base and J gave up 10 bases; unmatched junction bases: 10. Germline V lookup: CDR1 LNHDA, CDR2 SQIVND (reference sequence). There are 16 residues in the CDR3. The CDR3 is CASSIASQGGGSPLHF. CDR3 bases: TGTGCCAGTAGTATAGCATCTCAGGGGGGTGGATCACCCCTCCACTTT.

In the case of this clone: Being one base from a much bigger clone, this may be a read error. Other DNA sequences of this sample code for an identical CDR3. The gene calls are TRBV9 and TRBJ2-7; 7 bases match TRBD2. Per germline, CDR1 SGDLS and CDR2 YYNGEE. The CDR3 length is 14 residues. The DNA of the CDR3 is TGTGCCAGCAGCGTAGGCGGGAGCTCCCACGAGCAGTACTTC. Translating it yields CASSVGGSSHEQYF.

This clone was seen just once. The rearrangement joins TRBV5-8 to TRBJ2-3; no clear D. This CDR3 spans 12 amino acids. Trimming shortened V by 3 bases and J by 3 bases, and 5 bases separated the two germline ends. From germline, CDR1 is SGHTS and CDR2 YDEGEE. Here the CDR3 DNA reads TGTGCCAGCAGCTATCCTACAGATACGCAGTATTTT. Amino acid sequence: CASSYPTDTQYF.

The chain carries TRBV5-4 and TRBJ2-5; 14 nucleotides line up with TRBD2. V dropped 2 bases and J dropped 5; count of bases not matched to a gene: 5. The CDR3 sequence is 16 residues long. Per germline, CDR1 SGHNT and CDR2 YYREEE (reference sequence). The CDR3 protein is CASSLGTSGSYETQYF. The CDR3 region has the DNA TGTGCCAGCAGCTTAGGGACTAGCGGGAGTTACGAGACCCAGTACTTC.

The genes are TRBV29-1 and TRBJ2-7; weak D call: TRBD1 (5 bases). V was shortened by 6 bases and J by 1 base, with 13 bases between the two germline ends. This CDR3 has 13 amino acids. Germline CDR1 SQVTM, CDR2 ANQGSEA. The CDR3 region is CSVGSGLSYEQYF. CDR3 sequence (DNA): TGCAGCGTGGGGTCAGGGCTATCCTACGAGCAGTACTTC.

The chain has TRBV6-6 and TRBJ1-1; 9 positions match TRBD1. The ends lost 4 bases at V and 6 bases at J; junction bases unmatched: 12. The CDR3 is 16 amino acids. The germline V gene has CDR1 MNHNY and CDR2 SVGAGI (reference sequence). CDR3 residues: CASSWNPGQGIAEAFF. CDR3 in DNA: TGTGCCAGCAGTTGGAATCCGGGACAGGGAATAGCTGAAGCTTTCTTT.

This clone was picked up one time. DNA of the CDR3: TGTGCCAGCAGTTTACTTAGCGGGACAGGGGACTACGAGCAGTACTTC. Translating gives CASSLLSGTGDYEQYF. The chain uses TRBV28 and TRBJ2-7; TRBD1 matches at 10 bases. The CDR3 sequence is 16 residues long. V lost 2 bases, J lost 3 bases, and 7 bases stayed unmatched. CDR1 is MDHEN and CDR2 is SYDVKM in the germline V gene.

V gene TRBV19 combines with J gene TRBJ2-1, with D hard to call. The CDR3 is 13 amino acids. Looked up from germline, CDR1 is LNHDA and CDR2 is SQIVND (reference sequence). The V and J ends lost 5 bases and 8 bases respectively, with 13 bases between them. The CDR3 is CASSPRERDEQFF. CDR3 DNA: TGTGCCAGTAGTCCCCGAGAAAGGGATGAGCAGTTCTTC.

The chain couples TRBV18 to TRBJ2-1; D perhaps matches TRBD2 (5 bases). The germline CDR1 and CDR2 sequences are KGHSH and LQKENI. This CDR3 is 14 amino acids long. The V gene lost 2 bases and the J gene lost 8 bases, with 13 bases spanning the gap. This CDR3 is CASSPLAEEDEQFF. For the CDR3, the DNA is TGTGCCAGCTCACCATTAGCAGAGGAGGATGAGCAGTTCTTC.